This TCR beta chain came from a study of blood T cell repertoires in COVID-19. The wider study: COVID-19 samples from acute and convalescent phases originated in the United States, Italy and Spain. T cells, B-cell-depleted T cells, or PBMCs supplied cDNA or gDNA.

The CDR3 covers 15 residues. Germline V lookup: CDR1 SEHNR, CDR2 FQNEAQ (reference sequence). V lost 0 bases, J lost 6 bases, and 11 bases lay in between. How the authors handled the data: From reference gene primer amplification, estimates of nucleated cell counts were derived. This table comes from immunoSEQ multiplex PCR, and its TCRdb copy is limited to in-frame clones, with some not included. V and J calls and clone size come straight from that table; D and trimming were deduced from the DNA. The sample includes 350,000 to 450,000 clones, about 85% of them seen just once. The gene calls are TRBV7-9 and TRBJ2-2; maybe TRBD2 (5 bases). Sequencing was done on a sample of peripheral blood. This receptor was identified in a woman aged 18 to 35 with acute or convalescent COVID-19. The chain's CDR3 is CASSLALRGSGELFF. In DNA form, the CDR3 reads TGTGCCAGCAGCTTAGCGCTTCGGGGATCCGGGGAGCTGTTTTTT.